This T cell receptor beta chain was recorded in a study of human T cells and chemical hapten exposure. The study, taken as a whole, reports: Expanded TCRs were compared with controls, and the expanded TCRs formed significantly more large CDR3 similarity clusters. Donors' alopecia may make their immune response differ from healthy people's.

Each CDR3 protein is one row after TCRdb ran MiXCR on the RACE reads. The table lists 250,000 to 300,000 distinct CDR3 sequences, approximately 8% of them singletons, with less than 1.5% in the top ten. The CDR3 has 15 amino acids. After removal of 6 bases from V and 4 bases from J, the junction contained 6 bases not matched to a gene. The germline CDR1 and CDR2 sequences are LNHDA and SQIVND (reference sequence). Time point reported: pre-sensitization, week 0. This sample's treatment: therapeutic diphenylcyclopropenone sensitization with weekly scalp DPC. To note about this clonotype: Antigen specificity is unknown.

This chain connects TRBV19 to TRBJ2-3; 11 bases line up with TRBD1. This receptor was taken from a man younger than 35 with alopecia areata. Some clones in this sample may be carry-over from other donors' samples. Material: whole blood, obtained in connection with sensitization to the hapten diphenylcyclopropenone (DPC). The CDR3 DNA follows: TGTGCCAGTAGCCGGACAGGGGGCTGGCCAGATACGCAGTATTTT. It is translated as CASSRTGGWPDTQYF.